This entry lists 16 T cell receptor beta chains sequenced from one sample in a study of T cell responses to AZD1222 COVID-19 vaccine (dated by TCRdb to the early 2020s). The library was built by means of the immunoSEQ multiplex PCR assay. The table comes from immuneACCESS by way of TCRdb, which keeps in-frame sequences with V and J called. Part of the clones is missing from these tables; in studies checked, under half for an unresolved V gene and the rest for unknown reasons. The sample has approximately 130,000 clones on record, 93% of them singletons. The top ten clonotypes cover 0.75% to 0.95% of the sample. Per the publication, the time point label means: baseline before first vaccination. Material: peripheral blood, obtained on day 0 of AZD1222 vaccination. These receptors originate from an adult in good health.

The chain links TRBV14 to TRBJ2-7; a possible D gene is TRBD2 (6 bases). V shed 2 bases and J shed 2 bases, with 10 bases lying between them. Germline V gives CDR1 SGHDN, CDR2 FVKESK. CDR3 length: 14 residues. The CDR3 loop is CASSQSGLTYEQYF. The DNA of the CDR3 is TGTGCCAGCAGCCAAAGCGGGCTCACCTACGAGCAGTACTTC.

The chain uses TRBV4-1 and TRBJ1-5; D ambiguous. CDR1 MGHRA and CDR2 YSYEKL come from the germline V gene. The CDR3 extends over 16 amino acids. Trimming left V 4 bases short and J 2 bases short, with 15 bases between. CDR3 region: CASSPALAVGNQPQHF. As DNA, the CDR3 is TGCGCCAGCAGCCCGGCGCTGGCGGTGGGCAATCAGCCCCAGCATTTT.

CDR3 sequence reads: CASSFGPGVPDSPLHF. Written as DNA, the CDR3 is TGTGCCAGCAGCTTTGGCCCCGGGGTACCCGATTCACCCCTCCACTTT. The genes are TRBV7-6 and TRBJ1-6; D gene ambiguous. Between the trimmed V and J ends, which lost 3 bases and 8 bases, there was a span of 17 bases. Germline-derived CDR1 and CDR2 are SGHVS and FNYEAQ. The CDR3 is 16 amino acids.

V usage is TRBV18 and J usage is TRBJ2-7; 9 nucleotides match TRBD1. V was clipped by 5 bases and J by 9 bases; unmatched bases: 20. Germline CDR1 KGHSH, CDR2 LQKENI. The CDR3 sequence is 17 residues long. CDR3 sequence: CASSEGTGTFGLQGQYF. For the CDR3, the DNA is TGTGCCAGCTCAGAAGGGACAGGGACTTTCGGCCTCCAAGGGCAGTACTTC.

The chain links TRBV9 to TRBJ2-7, with D possibly being TRBD2 (6 bases). This CDR3 has 14 amino acids. V lost 0 bases and J 2 bases, leaving 9 bases between the germline ends. Germline V gene data show CDR1 as SGDLS and CDR2 as YYNGEE. The CDR3 coding sequence is TGTGCCAGCAGCGTAGGGGGAGGCGCCTACGAGCAGTACTTC. Amino acid sequence: CASSVGGGAYEQYF.

The V call is TRBV5-1, the J call TRBJ2-1; 9 positions match TRBD2. The V and J ends lost 0 bases and 8 bases, in that order; junction bases with no gene match: 9. CDR3 length equals 16 residues. Per germline, CDR1 SGHRS and CDR2 YFSETQ. The CDR3 DNA reads as TGCGCCAGCAGCTTGGCCCATAGCGGGGGCGGGGATGAGCAGTTCTTC. Translating it yields CASSLAHSGGGDEQFF.

V usage is TRBV6-5 and J usage is TRBJ2-1, with 7 positions matching TRBD2. J was trimmed by 9 bases and V by 6 bases; bases with no gene match: 14. Germline-derived CDR1 and CDR2 are MNHEY and SVGAGI. This CDR3 is built from 15 residues. The CDR3 spells CASSLRGTTPSEQFF. The CDR3 nucleotides are TGTGCCAGCAGCCTTCGCGGGACTACCCCCAGTGAGCAGTTCTTC.

This chain joins TRBV7-9 and TRBJ1-1; D remains unclear. V was pared by 2 bases and J by 1 base, with 5 bases between. The CDR3 totals 13 residues. CDR1 and CDR2 (germline): SEHNR, FQNEAQ (reference sequence). The CDR3 nucleotides read TGTGCCAGCAGCTTACTACAGAACACTGAAGCTTTCTTT. It yields the protein CASSLLQNTEAFF.

The chain is built from TRBV19 and TRBJ1-1, with D uncertain. Germline V gene data show CDR1 as LNHDA and CDR2 as SQIVND (reference sequence). CDR3 length: 13 amino acids. Trimming took off 3 bases at V and 1 base at J, with 6 bases between the two ends. CDR3 loop: CASSIRQNTEAFF. CDR3 coding DNA: TGTGCCAGTAGTATTAGGCAGAACACTGAAGCTTTCTTT.

The chain couples TRBV14 to TRBJ1-1; D call uncertain. V lost 0 bases, J lost 6 bases, and 8 bases lay in between. The CDR3 has 13 residues. Looked up from germline, CDR1 is SGHDN and CDR2 is FVKESK. The CDR3 loop reads CASSQDLGAEAFF. Here the CDR3 DNA reads TGTGCCAGCAGCCAAGATCTGGGAGCTGAAGCTTTCTTT.

This clone was found once. V gene TRBV9 combines with J gene TRBJ2-7; the D is unclear. V gave up 0 bases and J gave up 2 bases, with 6 bases separating them. CDR3 length: 13 amino acids. Per the germline V gene, CDR1 is SGDLS and CDR2 is YYNGEE. CDR3 in amino acids: CASSVASTYEQYF. Here the CDR3 DNA reads TGTGCCAGCAGCGTAGCCAGCACCTACGAGCAGTACTTC.

The V call is TRBV5-6, the J call TRBJ1-6, with D unresolved. Looked up from germline, CDR1 is SGHDT and CDR2 is YYEEEE. This CDR3 has 13 amino acids. V shed 2 bases and J shed 8 bases, with 8 bases lying between them. CDR3 coding DNA: TGTGCCAGCAGCTTCTTTACCGATTCACCCCTCCACTTT. It codes for CASSFFTDSPLHF.

The chain uses TRBV3-1 (or the pseudogene TRBV3-2) and TRBJ1-1; D perhaps matches TRBD1 (5 bases). V was trimmed by 4 bases and J by 5 bases, leaving 11 bases between them. The CDR3 loop spans 13 amino acids. CDR1 and CDR2 from the germline V gene are LGHDT and YNNKEL (reference sequence). CDR3 bases: TGTGCCAGCAGCCGCAGGGTGTGGACTGAAGCTTTCTTT. It is translated as CASSRRVWTEAFF.

The chain has TRBV7-2 and TRBJ1-5; D is unclear. Trimming removed 4 bases from V and 2 bases from J, with 15 bases in between. Germline CDR1 and CDR2: SGHTA and FQGNSA. This CDR3 spans 16 amino acids. The CDR3 sequence: CASSSETRSGNQPQHF. The CDR3, as DNA: TGTGCCAGCAGCTCGGAGACGCGTTCGGGCAATCAGCCCCAGCATTTT.

The chain uses TRBV6-5 and TRBJ1-2; TRBD1 is a possible D gene (6 bases). Germline V CDR1 and CDR2: MNHEY, SVGAGI. The CDR3 is 14 residues long. V was shortened by 0 bases and J by 4 bases, with 9 bases between the two germline ends. The chain's CDR3 is CASSYSAGVYGYTF. In DNA, the CDR3 is TGTGCCAGCAGTTACTCTGCAGGGGTCTATGGCTACACCTTC.

The chain has TRBV12-5 and TRBJ1-1, with TRBD1 identical over 7 bases. From germline, CDR1 is LGHNT and CDR2 FRNRAP. V lost 4 bases to trimming and J lost 1 base; unmatched junction nucleotides: 12. The CDR3 length is 17 residues. The CDR3 sequence: CASGSPLQGVRNTEAFF. DNA for the CDR3: TGTGCTAGTGGTTCACCCCTCCAGGGGGTACGGAACACTGAAGCTTTCTTT. Filled out from reference TRBV12-5 and TRBJ1-1, the complete variable domain reads DARVTQTPRHKVTEMGQEVTMRCQPILGHNTVFWYRQTMMQGLELLAYFRNRAPLDDSGMPKDRFSAEMPDATLATLKIQPSEPRDSAVYFCASGSPLQGVRNTEAFFGQGTRLTVV.